Sequencing of this T cell receptor beta chain was carried out in a study of graft-versus-host responses after intestinal transplantation. Study observations and caveats: Subjects displaying graft-donor T cell macrochimerism possessed elevated graft-versus-host to host-versus-graft clonal ratios inside allografts.

As regards this clone: The antigen remains undetermined.

This CDR3 is 15 amino acids long. Per germline, CDR1 SGHNT and CDR2 YENEEA. V was trimmed by 5 bases and J by 5 bases, leaving 18 bases between them. TCRdb keeps only in-frame clones here, not all; method: immunoSEQ multiplex PCR. The data contain 90,000 to 150,000 clones, over 80% of them singletons. The chain joins TRBV11-3 to TRBJ2-5, with D possibly being TRBD2 (6 bases). Material: unstimulated CD4+ T cells sorted from spleen or lymph node cells, obtained before intestinal transplant. The TCR sequence derives from a human donor who received an intestinal transplant. The CDR3 DNA is TGTGCCAGCAGCCCGAGTGGAGGGTTTGGCGAGACCCAGTACTTC. Translation gives CASSPSGGFGETQYF.